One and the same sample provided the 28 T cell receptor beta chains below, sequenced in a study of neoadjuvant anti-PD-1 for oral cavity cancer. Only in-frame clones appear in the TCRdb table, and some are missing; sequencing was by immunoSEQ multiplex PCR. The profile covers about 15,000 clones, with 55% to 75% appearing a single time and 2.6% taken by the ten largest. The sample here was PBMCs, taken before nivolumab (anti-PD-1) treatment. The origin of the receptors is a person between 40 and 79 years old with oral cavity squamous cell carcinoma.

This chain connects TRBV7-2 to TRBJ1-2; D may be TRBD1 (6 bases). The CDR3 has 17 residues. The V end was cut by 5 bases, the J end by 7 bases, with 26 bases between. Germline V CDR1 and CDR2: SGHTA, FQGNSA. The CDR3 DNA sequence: TGTGCCAGCAGCGAAGGACCAGGGGAGTTAGTGAATTCTGGCTACACCTTC. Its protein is CASSEGPGELVNSGYTF. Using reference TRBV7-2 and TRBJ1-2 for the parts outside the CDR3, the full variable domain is GAGVSQSPSNKVTEKGKDVELRCDPISGHTALYWYRQSLGQGLEFLIYFQGNSAPDKSGLPSDRFSAERTGGSVSTLTIQRTQQEDSAVYLCASSEGPGELVNSGYTFGSGTRLTVV.

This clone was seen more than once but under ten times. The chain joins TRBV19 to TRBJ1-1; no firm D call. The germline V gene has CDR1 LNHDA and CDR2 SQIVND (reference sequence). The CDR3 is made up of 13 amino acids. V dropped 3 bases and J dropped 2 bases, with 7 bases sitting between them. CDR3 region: CASSIVRNTEAFF. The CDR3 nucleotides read TGTGCCAGTAGTATCGTCAGAAACACTGAAGCTTTCTTT.

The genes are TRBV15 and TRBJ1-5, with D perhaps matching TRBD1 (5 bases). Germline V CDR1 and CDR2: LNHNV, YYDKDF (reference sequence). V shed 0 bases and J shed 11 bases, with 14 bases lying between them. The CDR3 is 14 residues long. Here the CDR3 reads CATSREGEVSTQHF. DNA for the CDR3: TGTGCCACCAGCAGAGAAGGGGAGGTTTCGACCCAGCATTTT.

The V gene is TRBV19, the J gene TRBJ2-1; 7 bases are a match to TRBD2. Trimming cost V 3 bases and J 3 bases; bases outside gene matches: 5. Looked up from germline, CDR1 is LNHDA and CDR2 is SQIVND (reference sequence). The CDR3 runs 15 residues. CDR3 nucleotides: TGTGCCAGTAGTATCGAGACTAGCTACTACAATGAGCAGTTCTTC. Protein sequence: CASSIETSYYNEQFF.

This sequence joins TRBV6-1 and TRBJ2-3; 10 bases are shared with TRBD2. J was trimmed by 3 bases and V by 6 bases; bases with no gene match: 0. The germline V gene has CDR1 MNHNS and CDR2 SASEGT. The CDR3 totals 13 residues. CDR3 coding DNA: TGTGCCAGCAGGACTAGCGGGACAGATACGCAGTATTTT. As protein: CASRTSGTDTQYF.

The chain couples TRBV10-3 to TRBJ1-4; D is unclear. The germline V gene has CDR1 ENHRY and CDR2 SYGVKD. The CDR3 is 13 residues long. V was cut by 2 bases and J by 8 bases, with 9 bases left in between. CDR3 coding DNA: TGTGCCATCAGTGAGGGAGTCGGGGAAAAACTGTTTTTT. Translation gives CAISEGVGEKLFF.

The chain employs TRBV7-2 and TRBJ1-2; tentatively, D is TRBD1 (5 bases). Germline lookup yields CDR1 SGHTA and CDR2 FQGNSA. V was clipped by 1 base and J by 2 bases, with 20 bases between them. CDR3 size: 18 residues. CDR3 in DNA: TGTGCCAGCAGCTTAGAATTAGATTGGGGGTCGTGGAACTATGGCTACACCTTC. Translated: CASSLELDWGSWNYGYTF.

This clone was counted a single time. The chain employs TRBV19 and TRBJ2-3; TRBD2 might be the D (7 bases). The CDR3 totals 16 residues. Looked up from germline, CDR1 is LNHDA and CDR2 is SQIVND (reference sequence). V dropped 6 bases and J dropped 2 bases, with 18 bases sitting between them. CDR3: CASSRRGAGNTDTQYF. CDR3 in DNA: TGTGCCAGTAGCCGCCGGGGGGCGGGAAACACAGATACGCAGTATTTT.

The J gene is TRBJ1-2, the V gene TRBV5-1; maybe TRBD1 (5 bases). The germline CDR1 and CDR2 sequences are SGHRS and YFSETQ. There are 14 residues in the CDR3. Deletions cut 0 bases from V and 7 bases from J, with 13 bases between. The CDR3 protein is CASSLAEGRGGYTF. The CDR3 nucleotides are TGCGCCAGCAGCTTGGCAGAGGGAAGGGGTGGCTACACCTTC.

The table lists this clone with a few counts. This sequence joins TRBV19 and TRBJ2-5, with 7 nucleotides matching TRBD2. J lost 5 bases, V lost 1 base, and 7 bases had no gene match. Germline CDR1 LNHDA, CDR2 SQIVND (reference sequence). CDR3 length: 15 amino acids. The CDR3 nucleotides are TGTGCCAGTAGTATAGCGGGGGGTCGGGAGGAGACCCAGTACTTC. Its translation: CASSIAGGREETQYF.

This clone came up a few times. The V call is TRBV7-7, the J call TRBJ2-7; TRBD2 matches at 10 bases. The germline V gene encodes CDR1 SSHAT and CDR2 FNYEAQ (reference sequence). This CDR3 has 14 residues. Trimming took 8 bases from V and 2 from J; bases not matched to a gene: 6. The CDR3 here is CASGGTSETYEQYF. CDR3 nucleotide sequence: TGTGCCAGCGGGGGGACTAGCGAAACCTACGAGCAGTACTTC. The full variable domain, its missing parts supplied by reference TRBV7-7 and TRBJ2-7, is GAGVSQSPRYKVTKRGQDVTLRCDPISSHATLYWYQQALGQGPEFLTYFNYEAQPDKSGLPSDRFSAERPEGSISTLTIQRTEQRDSAMYRCASGGTSETYEQYFGPGTRLTVT.

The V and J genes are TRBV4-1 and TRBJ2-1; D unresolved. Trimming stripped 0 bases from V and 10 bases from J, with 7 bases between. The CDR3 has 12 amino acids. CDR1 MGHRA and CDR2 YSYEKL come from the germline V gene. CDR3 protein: CASSQDAGEQFF. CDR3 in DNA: TGCGCCAGCAGCCAAGATGCAGGCGAGCAGTTCTTC.

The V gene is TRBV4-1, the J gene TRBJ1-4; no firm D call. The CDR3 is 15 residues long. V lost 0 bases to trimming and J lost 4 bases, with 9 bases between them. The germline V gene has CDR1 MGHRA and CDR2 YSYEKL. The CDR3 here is CASSQDSGGNEKLFF. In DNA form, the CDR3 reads TGCGCCAGCAGCCAAGACTCGGGAGGTAATGAAAAACTGTTTTTT.

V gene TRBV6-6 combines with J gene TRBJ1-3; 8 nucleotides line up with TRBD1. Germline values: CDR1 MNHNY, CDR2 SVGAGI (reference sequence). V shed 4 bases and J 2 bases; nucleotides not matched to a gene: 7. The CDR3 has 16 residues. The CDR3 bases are TGTGCCAGCAGTTCAGGTCCAGGGGGCGCTGGAAACACCATATATTTT. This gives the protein CASSSGPGGAGNTIYF.

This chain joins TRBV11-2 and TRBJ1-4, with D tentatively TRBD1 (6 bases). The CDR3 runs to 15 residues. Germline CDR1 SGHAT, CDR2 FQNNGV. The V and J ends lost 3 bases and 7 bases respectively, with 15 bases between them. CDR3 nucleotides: TGTGCCAGCAGCTTCAAACAGGGTGAGGGTGAAAAACTGTTTTTT. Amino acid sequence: CASSFKQGEGEKLFF.

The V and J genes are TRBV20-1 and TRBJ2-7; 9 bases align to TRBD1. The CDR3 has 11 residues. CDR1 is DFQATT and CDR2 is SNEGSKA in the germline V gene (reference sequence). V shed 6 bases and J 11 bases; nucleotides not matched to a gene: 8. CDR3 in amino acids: CSAPDRGKKYF. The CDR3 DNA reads TGCAGTGCCCCCGACAGGGGGAAGAAGTACTTC.

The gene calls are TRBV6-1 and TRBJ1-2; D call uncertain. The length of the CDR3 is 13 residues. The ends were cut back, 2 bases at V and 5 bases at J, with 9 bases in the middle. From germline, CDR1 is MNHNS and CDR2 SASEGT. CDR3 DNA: TGTGCCAGCAGTGAAAGCAGTCTTTATGGCTACACCTTC. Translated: CASSESSLYGYTF.

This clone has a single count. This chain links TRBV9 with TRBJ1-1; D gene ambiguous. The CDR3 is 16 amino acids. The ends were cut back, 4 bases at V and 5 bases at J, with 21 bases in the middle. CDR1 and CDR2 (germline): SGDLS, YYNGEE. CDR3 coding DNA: TGTGCCAGCAGCTCCCCGGACCTCACTAGAAGGACTGAAGCTTTCTTT. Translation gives CASSSPDLTRRTEAFF.

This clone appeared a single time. This chain's CDR3 is CASSQDQGLSIGYEQYF. CDR3 coding DNA: TGTGCCAGCAGCCAAGATCAAGGACTCTCCATCGGGTACGAGCAGTACTTC. The chain employs TRBV14 and TRBJ2-7; tentative D call: TRBD2 (5 bases). Trimming removed 0 bases at V and 4 bases at J, with 19 bases between. This CDR3 contains 17 residues. The germline gives CDR1 SGHDN, CDR2 FVKESK.

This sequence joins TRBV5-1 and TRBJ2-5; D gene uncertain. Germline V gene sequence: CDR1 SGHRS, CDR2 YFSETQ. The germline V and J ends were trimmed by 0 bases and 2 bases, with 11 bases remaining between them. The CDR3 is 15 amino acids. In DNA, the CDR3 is TGCGCCAGCAGCTTGGCCATCGGTAGACAAGAGACCCAGTACTTC. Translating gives CASSLAIGRQETQYF.

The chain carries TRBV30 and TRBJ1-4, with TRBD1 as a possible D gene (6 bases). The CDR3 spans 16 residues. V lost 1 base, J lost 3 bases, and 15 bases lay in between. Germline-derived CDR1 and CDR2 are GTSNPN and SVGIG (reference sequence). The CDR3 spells CAWSAPWGAPNEKLFF. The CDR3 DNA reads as TGTGCCTGGAGTGCCCCTTGGGGGGCCCCTAATGAAAAACTGTTTTTT.

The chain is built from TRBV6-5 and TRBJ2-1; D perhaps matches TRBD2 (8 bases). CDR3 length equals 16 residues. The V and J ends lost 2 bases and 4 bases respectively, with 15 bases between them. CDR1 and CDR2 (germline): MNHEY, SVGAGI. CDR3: CASSYPREGAYNEQFF. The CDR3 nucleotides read TGTGCCAGCAGTTACCCCCGGGAGGGGGCTTACAATGAGCAGTTCTTC.

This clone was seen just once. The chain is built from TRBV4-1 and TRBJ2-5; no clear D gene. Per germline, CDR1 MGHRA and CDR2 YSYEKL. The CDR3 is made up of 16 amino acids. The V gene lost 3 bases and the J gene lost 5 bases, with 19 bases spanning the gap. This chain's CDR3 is CASSHPQGGVGETQYF. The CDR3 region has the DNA TGCGCCAGCAGCCACCCCCAAGGTGGGGTCGGGGAGACCCAGTACTTC.

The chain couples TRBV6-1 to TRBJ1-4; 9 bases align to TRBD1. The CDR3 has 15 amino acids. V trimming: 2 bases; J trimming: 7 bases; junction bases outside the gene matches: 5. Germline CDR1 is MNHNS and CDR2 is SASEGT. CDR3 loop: CASSELTGGFEKLFF. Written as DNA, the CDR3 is TGTGCCAGCAGTGAATTGACAGGGGGTTTTGAAAAACTGTTTTTT.

The CDR3 here is CAITDGYNEQFF. In DNA, the CDR3 is TGTGCCATCACCGACGGCTACAATGAGCAGTTCTTC. V is TRBV10-3 and J is TRBJ2-1; D is uncertain. Trimming pared 7 bases from V and 3 bases from J, leaving 7 bases between. Per the germline V gene, CDR1 is ENHRY and CDR2 is SYGVKD. CDR3 length: 12 amino acids.

Written as DNA, the CDR3 is TGTGCCAGCACCGAATTAGGGAGAATTTACCTATCCTCCTACGAGCAGTACTTC. Its translation is CASTELGRIYLSSYEQYF. J is TRBJ2-7 and V is TRBV2, with a possible D match to TRBD2 (5 bases). CDR3 size: 18 residues. Per the germline V gene, CDR1 is SNHLY and CDR2 is FYNNEI. V was pared by 7 bases and J by 0 bases, with 25 bases between.

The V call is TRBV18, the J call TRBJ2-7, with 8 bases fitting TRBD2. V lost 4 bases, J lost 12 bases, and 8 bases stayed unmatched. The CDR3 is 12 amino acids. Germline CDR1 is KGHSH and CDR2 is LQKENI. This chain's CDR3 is CASSQPGGLLYF. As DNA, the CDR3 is TGTGCCAGCTCACAACCGGGAGGGCTTCTGTACTTC.

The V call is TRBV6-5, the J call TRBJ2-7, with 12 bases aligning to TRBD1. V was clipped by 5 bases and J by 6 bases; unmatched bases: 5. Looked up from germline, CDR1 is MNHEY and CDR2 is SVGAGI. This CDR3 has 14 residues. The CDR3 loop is CASSPGQGAREQYF. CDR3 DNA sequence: TGTGCCAGCAGTCCGGGACAGGGGGCGCGCGAGCAGTACTTC.